The next 21 T cell receptor beta chains were all read from a single sample in a study of T cell responses to AZD1222 COVID-19 vaccine. Produced via immunoSEQ multiplex PCR; TCRdb's table is partial and in-frame only. The table lists over 60,000 clones, 85% to 90% of them singletons. Material: peripheral blood, obtained 28 days after the second dose of the MenACWY control vaccine. Source of these receptors: an adult who received the MenACWY meningococcal vaccine as a control.

The rearrangement links TRBV18 to TRBJ1-1, with a weak D call TRBD1 (5 bases). The CDR3 is 14 amino acids. The germline V gene has CDR1 KGHSH and CDR2 LQKENI. Between the trimmed V and J ends, which lost 6 bases and 2 bases, there was a span of 13 bases. CDR3 sequence: CASSPRDSNTEAFF. DNA of the CDR3: TGTGCCAGCTCCCCCCGGGACTCAAACACTGAAGCTTTCTTT. Using reference TRBV18 and TRBJ1-1 for the parts outside the CDR3, the full variable domain is NAGVMQNPRHLVRRRGQEARLRCSPMKGHSHVYWYRQLPEEGLKFMVYLQKENIIDESGMPKERFSAEFPKEGPSILRIQQVVRGDSAAYFCASSPRDSNTEAFFGQGTRLTVV.

This chain links TRBV10-3 with TRBJ2-1; maybe TRBD2 (5 bases). In germline, CDR1 is ENHRY, CDR2 SYGVKD. The CDR3 runs to 13 residues. Trimming pared 7 bases from V and 9 bases from J, leaving 16 bases between. In nucleotides, the CDR3 is TGTGCCATCACTCGTTCAGAGGGCGGTGAGCAGTTCTTC. It translates to CAITRSEGGEQFF.

The chain has TRBV10-1 and TRBJ2-7; 15 bases map to TRBD2. Germline V CDR1 and CDR2: WNHNN, SYGVQD (reference sequence). The CDR3 extends over 18 amino acids. Trimming cost V 10 bases and J 2 bases; bases outside gene matches: 15. CDR3 loop: CATHTGGLAGGPPYEQYF. In DNA form, the CDR3 reads TGCGCCACCCACACAGGAGGACTAGCGGGAGGGCCTCCCTACGAGCAGTACTTC.

The CDR3 nucleotides read TGTGCCAGCAGTGAAACGGGGCGTTGGCCCCAGCATTTT. Protein sequence: CASSETGRWPQHF. This rearrangement joins TRBV6-1 to TRBJ1-5; a possible D gene is TRBD1 (5 bases). This CDR3 region has 13 residues. Germline V gives CDR1 MNHNS, CDR2 SASEGT. The germline V and J ends were trimmed by 2 bases and 9 bases, with 11 bases remaining between them.

CDR3 amino acids: CASSVGREKLFF. The CDR3 DNA is TGTGCCAGCAGCGTCGGAAGAGAAAAACTGTTTTTT. The rearrangement uses TRBV9 and TRBJ1-4; D call uncertain. There are 12 residues in the CDR3. The germline V gene encodes CDR1 SGDLS and CDR2 YYNGEE. Trimming removed 2 bases from V and 8 bases from J, with 7 bases in between.

The rearrangement uses TRBV7-9 and TRBJ2-7; D not certain. Germline CDR1 and CDR2: SEHNR and FQNEAQ (reference sequence). V lost 3 bases to trimming and J lost 5 bases, with 14 bases between them. The CDR3 loop spans 14 amino acids. CDR3 protein: CASSLAVFSHEQYF. The CDR3 DNA follows: TGTGCCAGCAGCTTGGCGGTGTTTTCCCACGAGCAGTACTTC.

The chain has TRBV28 and TRBJ1-6; possibly TRBD1 for D (6 bases). This CDR3 spans 16 amino acids. Trimming left V 7 bases short and J 0 bases short, with 13 bases between. The V gene's germline CDR1 is MDHEN and CDR2 SYDVKM. As DNA, the CDR3 is TGTGCCAGCATGAGAGGGGGAAGCTCCTATAATTCACCCCTCCACTTT. The encoded protein is CASMRGGSSYNSPLHF.

The chain joins TRBV5-6 to TRBJ1-1; D perhaps matches TRBD1 (6 bases). V was shortened by 4 bases and J by 0 bases, with 10 bases between the two germline ends. There are 14 residues in the CDR3. Germline assignment: CDR1 SGHDT and CDR2 YYEEEE. The CDR3 loop is CASSADRLNTEAFF. CDR3 nucleotides: TGTGCCAGCAGCGCCGACAGGTTGAACACTGAAGCTTTCTTT.

The chain links TRBV25-1 to TRBJ2-4; unclear D gene. CDR1 and CDR2 (germline): MGHDK, SYGVNS. The CDR3 loop spans 15 amino acids. Deletions cut 6 bases from V and 2 bases from J, with 14 bases between. CDR3 sequence reads: CASSDTRATKNIQYF. In DNA form, the CDR3 reads TGTGCCAGCAGCGACACCCGGGCCACCAAAAACATTCAGTACTTC.

The rearrangement uses TRBV4-2 and TRBJ2-7, with TRBD2 as a possible D gene (5 bases). In germline, CDR1 is LGHNA, CDR2 YNFKEQ. V was shortened by 1 base and J by 4 bases, with 11 bases between the two germline ends. The CDR3 has 14 residues. In DNA form, the CDR3 reads TGTGCCAGCAGCCAAGGGGAGTCGGGGTACGAGCAGTACTTC. Translation gives CASSQGESGYEQYF.

This clone was counted once. J is TRBJ2-7 and V is TRBV14; D is ambiguous. Germline V gene data show CDR1 as SGHDN and CDR2 as FVKESK. The CDR3 consists of 13 residues. V lost 1 base and J lost 2, with 6 bases in between. The CDR3 reads CASSQVRTYEQYF. CDR3 DNA: TGTGCCAGCAGCCAAGTCAGAACCTACGAGCAGTACTTC.

V usage is TRBV7-9 and J usage is TRBJ1-2; a weak D match, TRBD1 (5 bases). CDR3 length: 13 amino acids. Trimming stripped 4 bases from V and 3 bases from J, with 9 bases between. Germline V gene data show CDR1 as SEHNR and CDR2 as FQNEAQ (reference sequence). CDR3 DNA sequence: TGTGCCAGCAGCTCTGGGGGGGACTATGGCTACACCTTC. This sequence encodes CASSSGGDYGYTF.

The chain joins TRBV7-9 to TRBJ1-2; 10 nucleotides align to TRBD1. CDR1 and CDR2 from the germline V gene are SEHNR and FQNEAQ (reference sequence). Germline trimming cut 5 bases from V and 6 bases from J; bases unmatched to any gene: 6. The CDR3 loop spans 14 amino acids. The CDR3 loop reads CASSEYGQGDGYTF. CDR3 DNA: TGTGCCAGCAGCGAATACGGACAGGGGGATGGCTACACCTTC.

In its sample, this clone was seen a few times. The chain uses TRBV5-1 and TRBJ2-2; D gene uncertain. Germline assignment: CDR1 SGHRS and CDR2 YFSETQ. V lost 1 base to trimming and J lost 0 bases, with 13 bases between them. This CDR3 comprises 17 residues. The CDR3, as DNA: TGCGCCAGCAGCTTGTTAGGAGCCAACGCGAACACCGGGGAGCTGTTTTTT. It translates to CASSLLGANANTGELFF.

The V call is TRBV5-1, the J call TRBJ1-5; 8 nucleotides match TRBD1. The germline gives CDR1 SGHRS, CDR2 YFSETQ. This CDR3 region has 14 residues. V dropped 3 bases and J dropped 5; count of bases not matched to a gene: 4. Written as DNA, the CDR3 is TGCGCCAGCAGCTCGACAGGGGTCGATCAGCCCCAGCATTTT. Translated: CASSSTGVDQPQHF.

The chain combines TRBV28 with TRBJ1-2; D gene uncertain. From germline, CDR1 is MDHEN and CDR2 SYDVKM. The ends were cut back, 4 bases at V and 9 bases at J, with 15 bases in the middle. The CDR3 covers 13 residues. CDR3 in amino acids: CASSSGSRGSYTF. CDR3 coding DNA: TGTGCCAGCAGTTCTGGGTCCCGGGGTAGCTACACCTTC.

CDR3 DNA sequence: TGTGCCACACAAAGCGGAAGCGACTACCCTTCTGGGGCCAACGTCCTGACTTTC. Its protein is CATQSGSDYPSGANVLTF. The chain links TRBV19 to TRBJ2-6, with D maybe TRBD2 (5 bases). CDR1 LNHDA and CDR2 SQIVND come from the germline V gene (reference sequence). The V end lost 10 bases, the J end lost 1 base, and 23 bases lay between the germline ends. This CDR3 has 18 residues.

The gene calls are TRBV19 and TRBJ2-6, with D perhaps matching TRBD2 (6 bases). CDR1 is LNHDA, CDR2 SQIVND, per germline (reference sequence). The CDR3 sequence is 15 residues long. Trimming took off 2 bases at V and 2 bases at J, with 7 bases between the two ends. The CDR3 DNA reads TGTGCCAGTAGTATATGGGGGGCTGGGGCCAACGTCCTGACTTTC. It codes for CASSIWGAGANVLTF.

The genes are TRBV27 and TRBJ2-1, with D perhaps assigned TRBD1 or TRBD2 (5 bases each). V lost 0 bases and J lost 4, with 13 bases in between. CDR1 is MNHEY, CDR2 SMNVEV, per germline (reference sequence). The CDR3 runs 16 residues. CDR3 region: CASSLSAVQEYNEQFF. CDR3 in DNA: TGTGCCAGCAGTTTATCAGCGGTACAGGAGTACAATGAGCAGTTCTTC.

This chain uses TRBV21-1 with TRBJ1-2. TRBV21-1 is recorded as a pseudogene. This CDR3 is built from 13 residues. The CDR3 DNA sequence: TGTGCCAGCAGCAACCCCCTTATCTATGGCTACACCTTC. Protein sequence: CASSNPLIYGYTF.

The rearrangement joins TRBV7-3 to TRBJ1-1; D uncertain. The CDR3 covers 13 residues. The V gene's germline CDR1 is SGHTA and CDR2 FQGTGA. V was shortened by 5 bases and J by 1 base, with 8 bases between the two germline ends. The CDR3 region is CASSMTQNTEAFF. CDR3 nucleotide sequence: TGTGCCAGCAGCATGACCCAGAACACTGAAGCTTTCTTT.